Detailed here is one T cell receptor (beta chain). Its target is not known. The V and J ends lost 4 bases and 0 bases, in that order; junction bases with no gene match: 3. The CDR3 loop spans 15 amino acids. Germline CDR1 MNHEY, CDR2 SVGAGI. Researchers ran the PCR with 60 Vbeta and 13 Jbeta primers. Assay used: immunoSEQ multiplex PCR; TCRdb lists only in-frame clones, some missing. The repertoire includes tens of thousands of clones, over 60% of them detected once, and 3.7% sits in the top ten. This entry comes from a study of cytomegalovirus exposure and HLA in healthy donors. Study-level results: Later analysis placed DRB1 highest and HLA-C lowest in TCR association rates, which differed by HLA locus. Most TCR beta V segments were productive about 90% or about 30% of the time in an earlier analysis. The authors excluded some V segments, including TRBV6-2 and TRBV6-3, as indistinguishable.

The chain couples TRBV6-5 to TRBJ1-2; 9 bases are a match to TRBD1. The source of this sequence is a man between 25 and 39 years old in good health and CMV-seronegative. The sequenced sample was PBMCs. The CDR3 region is CASSSWTGANYGYTF. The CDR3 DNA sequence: TGTGCCAGCAGTTCGTGGACAGGGGCTAACTATGGCTACACCTTC.